This entry describes one TCR beta chain. Its antigen remains unidentified. Compared with germline, one end of the junction differs, possibly owing to a read error. This entry is derived from a study of Tregs in tolerant kidney transplant recipients (dated by TCRdb to the late 2010s). General notes on the study: The study applied TCRbeta sequencing to find donor-specific regulatory T cells before combined kidney and bone marrow transplantation and then followed those same cells after transplant. TCRbeta repertoire sequencing was used in 3 healthy controls to compare several ways of expanding Tregs specific for an allogeneic donor. Summary of the overall study and its limitations: The study was limited by small patient numbers, and the findings need validation in larger populations and under other immunosuppression protocols. Although technical replication error seemed to be minimal, the question of biological reproducibility was not addressed directly. Expanding Tregs with activated donor B cells appeared to identify the most biologically relevant and donor-specific TCRbeta repertoire.

For TCRbeta CDR3 sequencing, genomic DNA was extracted from sorted cells using the QIAGEN DNeasy Blood and Tissue Kit. Through immunoSEQ, high-throughput TCRbeta CDR3 sequencing was done commercially, including PCR amplification with internal controls and bias correction. The authors processed their data as follows. Unique productive TCRbeta sequences were defined by CDR3 nucleotide sequence when primers matched and otherwise by CDR3 amino acid sequence together with Vbeta and Jbeta genes. To correct sorting error, sequences shared between sorted populations at a frequency ratio of 2:1 or less were removed; the rest were assigned to the higher population. Sequences were defined as donor-reactive when expanded at least 5-fold in CFSE-low cells versus unstimulated cells and present at a frequency of at least 0.01% in CFSE-low cells. Jensen-Shannon divergence calculated on the top 100 TCRbeta sequences ranked by frequency was used to measure repertoire divergence. For any sample with multiple sequencing runs, sorting error was corrected in each run separately before the runs were pooled. Entries here come from immuneACCESS through TCRdb and include only in-frame sequences with V and J called. Some clones fail to appear in such tables; in the studies checked, an unresolved V gene covers under half of the shortfall, and the cause of the remainder is unknown. The V and J calls and the clone size are those of that table, but D and trimming were determined from the DNA. The sample has tens of thousands of clones on record, approximately 82% of them singletons. The leading ten clones occupy around 5.5% of the sample.

Thawed PBMCs were FACS-sorted into unstimulated Tregs (CD4+CD25+CD127-), CD4+ non-Tregs (CD4+CD25-), CD4 cells and CD8 cells. Healthy control blood came either as purchased buffy coats or from healthy volunteers. Healthy control blood was processed to PBMCs by Ficoll density gradient and cryopreserved, and patient PBMCs were collected before and after transplant. Inclusive of the bounding cysteine and phenylalanine, the CDR3 is 15 residues long. The kept DNA is CDR3 alone, 45 bases in frame from the first base. The germline V gene yields SGHRS for CDR1 and YFSETQ for CDR2. This TCR came from a human donor in good health. The chain is encoded by TRBV5-1 joined to TRBJ2-1; the D gene is tentatively TRBD1 or TRBD2, each matching 6 bases. The sample consisted of CD4+ T cells from blood. CDR3 sequence: CASSLNGGSNNEQFF. Read as DNA, the sequence is TGCGCCAGCAGCTTGAACGGGGGCTCCAACAATGAGCAGTTCTTC.